This T cell receptor (beta chain) derives from a study of OX40 agonist ivuxolimab in advanced cancers. For the study at large: Each patient was given ivuxolimab into a vein every 2 weeks, at 0.01 to 10 mg/kg.

Profiled with immunoSEQ multiplex PCR; TCRdb holds only in-frame clones, not every one. Of around 76,000 clones listed, 85% to 90% were seen once; the top ten hold roughly 8%. Blood samples were obtained at baseline, cycle 4 day 1, and cycle 7 day 1. The sequence derives from an adult with an advanced solid tumor such as melanoma, head and neck, liver or kidney cancer. The starting material was CD4+ or CD8+ T cells sorted from blood, obtained in a trial of the OX40 agonist ivuxolimab.

The CDR3 loop is CASRAPGSYGYTF. CDR3 nucleotides: TGTGCCAGCAGGGCTCCGGGTAGCTATGGCTACACCTTC. The chain links TRBV6-6 to TRBJ1-2; no clear D. This CDR3 has 13 residues. Germline CDR1 MNHNY, CDR2 SVGAGI (reference sequence). Between the trimmed V and J ends, which lost 6 bases and 4 bases, there was a span of 12 bases.